One and the same sample provided the 26 T cell receptor beta chains below, sequenced in a study of regulatory T cells in long-lasting Graves disease. Arm-PCR of CDR3 regions with iRepertoire HTBI primers generated TCR beta libraries. TCRdb reprocessed the multiplex PCR reads with MiXCR, giving one entry per CDR3 protein. The sample holds roughly 510,000 distinct CDR3 sequences, 15% to 20% seen once. Time point meaning: newly diagnosed GD, antithyroid drugs for less than 3 months. Making the TCR library involved RNA that had been extracted from PBMCs. This same sample was also taken into another study, of T cells in Graves' hyperthyroidism and ophthalmopathy.

The sample consisted of peripheral blood mononuclear cells (PBMCs), taken at new diagnosis, from a patient treated with antithyroid drugs. These receptors originate from a man between 18 and 29 years old with Graves disease.

The chain links TRBV28 to TRBJ2-7, with D tentatively TRBD2 (6 bases). Deletions cut 6 bases from V and 4 bases from J, with 34 bases between. The CDR3 totals 20 residues. Looked up from germline, CDR1 is MDHEN and CDR2 is SYDVKM. DNA for the CDR3: TGTGCCAGCAGCGAGGTTCCAGGAGGCCTGACCGGGACTTCCCCTTACGAGCAGTACTTC. Protein sequence: CASSEVPGGLTGTSPYEQYF.

This clonotype was detected many times. This chain uses TRBV12-3 or TRBV12-4 with TRBJ2-2; D could derive from TRBD1 or TRBD2 (5 bases each). The CDR3 is 17 amino acids. The germline V and J ends were trimmed by 5 bases and 5 bases, with 21 bases remaining between them. DNA for the CDR3: TGTGCCAGCAGTCCCGGGACGACTGAGGGAAGTACCGGGGAGCTGTTTTTT. It codes for CASSPGTTEGSTGELFF.

This clonotype was counted many times. The CDR3, as DNA: TGTGCCAGCAGCCCTGCCCCGGGAGTCCACAATGAGCAGTTCTTC. Amino acids: CASSPAPGVHNEQFF. The chain couples TRBV3-1 to TRBJ2-1; TRBD2 is a possible D gene (6 bases). Germline CDR1 reads LGHDT; CDR2 reads YNNKEL (reference sequence). This CDR3 has 15 residues. Trimming took 4 bases from V and 5 from J, leaving 15 bases between them.

The chain is built from TRBV12-3 or TRBV12-4 and TRBJ2-1, with 7 bases fitting TRBD2. The trim removed 7 bases at V and 0 bases at J, leaving 12 bases unmatched. The CDR3 extends over 17 amino acids. The CDR3, as DNA: TGTGCCAGCACGAGGGCTAGCGGTTCGAACTCCTACAATGAGCAGTTCTTC. Protein: CASTRASGSNSYNEQFF.

The genes are TRBV20-1 and TRBJ1-3, with D tentatively TRBD1 (5 bases). Per germline, CDR1 DFQATT and CDR2 SNEGSKA (reference sequence). This CDR3 spans 17 amino acids. With 6 bases removed from V and 0 bases from J, the gap between germline ends came to 21 bases. CDR3 in amino acids: CSARAQGGRPSGNTIYF. The DNA for the CDR3 is TGCAGTGCCCGAGCCCAGGGAGGCCGCCCCTCTGGAAACACCATATATTTT.

The gene calls are TRBV24-1 and TRBJ1-2, with a tentative D call TRBD1 (6 bases). This CDR3 contains 14 residues. The germline V and J ends were trimmed by 4 bases and 2 bases, with 10 bases remaining between them. CDR1 and CDR2 from the germline V gene are KGHDR and SFDVKD. In nucleotides, the CDR3 is TGTGCCACCAGTGACTCGACAGGAAACTATGGCTACACCTTC. The encoded protein is CATSDSTGNYGYTF.

In regard to this clonotype: One end of the junction varies from germline; a read error may be responsible. The chain combines TRBV2 with TRBJ2-5; the match to TRBD1 covers 8 bases. CDR3 length: 17 amino acids. CDR1 SNHLY and CDR2 FYNNEI come from the germline V gene. CDR3 protein: CASGGWARGRVGETQYF. The CDR3 nucleotides read TGTGCCAGCGGTGGTTGGGCCAGGGGGCGAGTTGGAGAGACTCAGTACTTC.

This clonotype was observed at least ten times. The CDR3 bases are TGTGCCAGCAGTCCCAACGGACAGGGAGCTGGCTACACCTTC. Encoded protein: CASSPNGQGAGYTF. J is TRBJ1-2 and V is TRBV12-3 or TRBV12-4, with 8 positions matching TRBD1. CDR3 length: 14 amino acids. The V and J ends lost 5 bases and 7 bases, in that order; junction bases with no gene match: 9.

This clonotype showed up just once. The rearrangement joins TRBV5-1 to TRBJ2-2; possibly TRBD1 for D (5 bases). Trimming removed 3 bases from V and 3 bases from J, with 9 bases in between. This CDR3 region has 14 residues. Germline loops: CDR1 SGHRS, CDR2 YFSETQ. As DNA, the CDR3 is TGCGCCAGCAGCTGGGCAGGGTACACCGGGGAGCTGTTTTTT. Translation gives CASSWAGYTGELFF.

The chain has TRBV25-1 and TRBJ2-1, with a tentative D call TRBD1 (7 bases). The CDR3 length is 13 residues. V lost 5 bases and J lost 9, with 14 bases in between. Germline V CDR1 and CDR2: MGHDK, SYGVNS. The CDR3 nucleotides are TGTGCCAGCAGTATGCCAGGGGGAGGTGAGCAGTTCTTC. This codes for CASSMPGGGEQFF.

For the CDR3, the DNA is TGTGCCAGTAGCTCGAACAGGCCCTACGAGCAGTACTTC. It translates to CASSSNRPYEQYF. The V call is TRBV19, the J call TRBJ2-7, with a weak D call TRBD1 (5 bases). The germline CDR1 and CDR2 sequences are LNHDA and SQIVND (reference sequence). V lost 6 bases, J lost 2 bases, and 11 bases lay in between. This CDR3 is 13 amino acids long.

There are many counts of this clonotype. The chain links TRBV12-3 or TRBV12-4 to TRBJ2-5; D is perhaps TRBD1 (6 bases). The V gene lost 5 bases and the J gene lost 2 bases, with 12 bases spanning the gap. This CDR3 has 14 amino acids. The CDR3 coding sequence is TGTGCCAGCAGTACTACAGGGTCACAAGAGACCCAGTACTTC. Protein: CASSTTGSQETQYF.

This clonotype was observed a handful of times. V usage is TRBV3-1 and J usage is TRBJ2-7; TRBD1 or TRBD2 may be the D gene (5 bases each). The V and J ends lost 4 bases and 0 bases respectively, with 19 bases between them. Germline lookup yields CDR1 LGHDT and CDR2 YNNKEL (reference sequence). The CDR3 has 17 amino acids. The CDR3 reads CASSRILFGASSYEQYF. CDR3 bases: TGTGCCAGCAGCCGTATACTTTTCGGGGCGAGCTCCTACGAGCAGTACTTC.

There are many counts of this clonotype. The rearrangement links TRBV3-1 to TRBJ1-1, with 7 nucleotides matching TRBD1. The V gene end was trimmed by 4 bases and the J gene end by 5 bases; junction bases not matched to a gene: 10. Per the germline V gene, CDR1 is LGHDT and CDR2 is YNNKEL (reference sequence). The CDR3 loop spans 15 amino acids. The CDR3 coding sequence is TGTGCCAGCAGCCCTTGGACAGGTTCAAGAACTGAAGCTTTCTTT. This encodes CASSPWTGSRTEAFF. Looking up the rest from reference TRBV3-1 and TRBJ1-1 gives the full variable domain: DTAVSQTPKYLVTQMGNDKSIKCEQNLGHDTMYWYKQDSKKFLKIMFSYNNKELIINETVPNRFSPKSPDKAHLNLHINSLELGDSAVYFCASSPWTGSRTEAFFGQGTRLTVV.

The chain links TRBV20-1 to TRBJ1-1; D is ambiguous. Germline CDR1 is DFQATT and CDR2 is SNEGSKA (reference sequence). Between the trimmed V and J ends, which lost 3 bases and 8 bases, there was a span of 4 bases. The CDR3 has 9 residues. Written as DNA, the CDR3 is TGCAGTGCTAGTCTGGAAGCTTTCTTT. It codes for CSASLEAFF.

As to this clonotype: Being one base from a much bigger clone, this may be a read error. The V call is TRBV7-2, the J call TRBJ2-5; D is uncertain. Germline CDR1 and CDR2: SGHTA and FQGNSA. CDR3 size: 16 residues. CDR3 nucleotide sequence: TGTGTCAGCAGCCCGCCCGGACGCGAACTCCAAGAGACCCAGTACTTC. This translates into CVSSPPGRELQETQYF.

About this clonotype: A much larger clone is a single base away; this may be a read error. The chain carries TRBV12-5 and TRBJ1-5; D is unclear. CDR1 LGHNT and CDR2 FRNRAP come from the germline V gene. The CDR3 has 12 residues. CDR3 residues: CASDLVAQPQHF. CDR3 nucleotides: TGTGCTAGTGATTTGGTAGCCCAGCCCCAGCATTTT. Using reference TRBV12-5 and TRBJ1-5 for the parts outside the CDR3, the full variable domain is DARVTQTPRHKVTEMGQEVTMRCQPILGHNTVFWYRQTMMQGLELLAYFRNRAPLDDSGMPKDRFSAEMPDATLATLKIQPSEPRDSAVYFCASDLVAQPQHFGDGTRLSIL.

There are many counts of this clonotype. J is TRBJ2-7 and V is TRBV11-2, with 9 bases that match TRBD2. The length of the CDR3 is 17 residues. Germline values: CDR1 SGHAT, CDR2 FQNNGV. After removal of 1 base from V and 2 bases from J, the junction contained 9 bases not matched to a gene. The CDR3 nucleotides read TGTGCCAGCAGCTTAGGAGTAGCGGGAGTACCCCCCTACGAGCAGTACTTC. This gives the protein CASSLGVAGVPPYEQYF.

The chain combines TRBV7-2 with TRBJ2-1; 7 bases agree with TRBD2. Looked up from germline, CDR1 is SGHTA and CDR2 is FQGNSA. The CDR3 runs to 18 residues. With V trimmed by 3 bases and J by 9 bases, 20 bases remained unmatched. In DNA form, the CDR3 reads TGTGCCAGCAGCTTGAGCGCGACTAGCCAGGCCCGCGGGGGTGAGCAGTTCTTC. It translates to CASSLSATSQARGGEQFF.

A few counts support this clonotype. J is TRBJ1-2 and V is TRBV5-4, with D tentatively TRBD1 (5 bases). With 3 bases removed from V and 7 bases from J, the gap between germline ends came to 10 bases. The CDR3 runs to 12 residues. Germline CDR1 reads SGHNT; CDR2 reads YYREEE (reference sequence). CDR3 DNA: TGTGCCAGCAGCTCAGGGTCCAGTGGCTACACCTTC. Its translation is CASSSGSSGYTF.

In its sample, this clonotype was seen many times. CDR3 region: CAWATGDLSYEQYF. As DNA, the CDR3 is TGTGCCTGGGCGACAGGGGACCTCTCCTACGAGCAGTACTTC. This chain uses TRBV30 with TRBJ2-7; 8 bases are a match to TRBD1. Germline CDR1 is GTSNPN and CDR2 is SVGIG (reference sequence). This CDR3 has 14 amino acids. V trimming: 5 bases; J trimming: 0 bases; junction bases outside the gene matches: 6.

This clonotype appeared many times. The chain has TRBV30 and TRBJ2-7; D is possibly TRBD1 (6 bases). The CDR3 covers 14 residues. The ends were cut back, 3 bases at V and 4 bases at J, with 16 bases in the middle. Germline values: CDR1 GTSNPN, CDR2 SVGIG (reference sequence). As DNA, the CDR3 is TGTGCCTGGAGAGGACAGATAGGCTGGTACGAGCAGTACTTC. It translates to CAWRGQIGWYEQYF.

This clonotype has just a few counts. A much larger clone differs from this one at a single base, so this may be a read error. The gene calls are TRBV6-2 or TRBV6-3 and TRBJ1-5; D gene uncertain. Between the trimmed V and J ends, which lost 5 bases and 4 bases, there was a span of 12 bases. There are 14 residues in the CDR3. Germline loops: CDR1 MNHEY, CDR2 SVGEGT. DNA of the CDR3: TGTGCCAGCAGTAGGAACACGTGGAATCAGCCCCAGCATTTT. This encodes CASSRNTWNQPQHF.

This clonotype was picked up many times. J is TRBJ2-1 and V is TRBV2; D might be TRBD1 (5 bases). The germline gives CDR1 SNHLY, CDR2 FYNNEI. V was clipped by 4 bases and J by 0 bases, with 10 bases between them. The CDR3 length is 15 residues. The CDR3 protein is CASSGGLPSYNEQFF. The CDR3 nucleotides read TGTGCCAGCAGTGGGGGCCTTCCCTCCTACAATGAGCAGTTCTTC.

The chain links TRBV4-1 to TRBJ2-7, with 9 nucleotides matching TRBD1. CDR1 is MGHRA, CDR2 YSYEKL, per germline. The CDR3 is made up of 15 amino acids. V was pared by 8 bases and J by 3 bases, with 11 bases of the junction left unmatched. CDR3 nucleotide sequence: TGCGCCAGCGGGAACCCGGGACAGGGTCTCTACGAGCAGTACTTC. Protein product: CASGNPGQGLYEQYF.

This chain uses TRBV6-5 with TRBJ2-3; the D gene is possibly TRBD1 (6 bases). V was clipped by 3 bases and J by 4 bases, with 14 bases between them. The CDR3 length is 15 residues. Germline V gives CDR1 MNHEY, CDR2 SVGAGI. The CDR3 protein is CASSYTGFFSDTQYF. DNA for the CDR3: TGTGCCAGCAGTTATACAGGGTTTTTCTCAGATACGCAGTATTTT.